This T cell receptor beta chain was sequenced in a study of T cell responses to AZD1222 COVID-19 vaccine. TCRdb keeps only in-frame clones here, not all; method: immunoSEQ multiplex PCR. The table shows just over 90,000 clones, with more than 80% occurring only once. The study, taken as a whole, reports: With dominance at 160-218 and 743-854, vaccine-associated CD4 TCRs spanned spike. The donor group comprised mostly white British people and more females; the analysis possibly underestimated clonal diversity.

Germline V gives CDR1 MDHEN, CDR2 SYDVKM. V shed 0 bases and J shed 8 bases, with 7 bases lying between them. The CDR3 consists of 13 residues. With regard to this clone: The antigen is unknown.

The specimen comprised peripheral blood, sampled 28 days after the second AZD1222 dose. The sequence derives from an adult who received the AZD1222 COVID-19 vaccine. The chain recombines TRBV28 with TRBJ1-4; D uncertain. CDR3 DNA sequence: TGTGCCAGCAGTTTATGGACGGCCGAAAAACTGTTTTTT. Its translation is CASSLWTAEKLFF. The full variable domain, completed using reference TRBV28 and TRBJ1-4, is DVKVTQSSRYLVKRTGEKVFLECVQDMDHENMFWYRQDPGLGLRLIYFSYDVKMKEKGDIPEGYSVSREKKERFSLILESASTNQTSMYLCASSLWTAEKLFFGSGTQLSVL.